The clone carrying this T cell receptor beta chain was seen repeatedly, ten times or more. The data originate from a study of regulatory T cells in long-lasting Graves disease. The germline gives CDR1 SGDLS, CDR2 YYNGEE. The length of the CDR3 is 15 residues. Between the trimmed V and J ends, which lost 0 bases and 3 bases, there was a span of 12 bases. Libraries of TCR beta came from iRepertoire HTBI primers plus Arm-PCR of CDR3 regions. MiXCR, run by TCRdb on the multiplex PCR reads, gives a single entry per CDR3 protein. The sample has about 620,000 distinct CDR3 sequences; approximately 15% are singletons. Time point specified: newly diagnosed GD, antithyroid drugs for less than 3 months. From RNA extracted from PBMCs, the TCR library was made. These data also formed part of another study, on T cells in Graves' hyperthyroidism and ophthalmopathy.

This specimen consisted of peripheral blood mononuclear cells (PBMCs), obtained at new diagnosis, from a patient treated with antithyroid drugs. V gene TRBV9 combines with J gene TRBJ1-1; possibly TRBD1 for D (5 bases). This receptor was obtained from a woman under 40 with Graves disease. The CDR3 spells CASSVAPGQHTEAFF. The CDR3 nucleotides are TGTGCCAGCAGCGTAGCTCCGGGGCAGCACACTGAAGCTTTCTTT.